Listed here are 5 T cell receptor beta chains from one sample, sequenced in a study of Tregs in tolerant kidney transplant recipients. These receptors lack a known antigen. Some clones are missing from TCRdb's copy, which holds only in-frame ones; the method was immunoSEQ multiplex PCR. Among approximately 30,000 clones listed, 82% were seen once. Sequenced: Tregs from blood cultured with allogeneic cells. The receptor set was obtained from a human donor in good health.

The chain uses TRBV30 and TRBJ1-2, with 7 bases fitting TRBD1. This CDR3 has 12 residues. J lost 2 bases, V lost 6 bases, and 3 bases had no gene match. Germline CDR1 and CDR2: GTSNPN and SVGIG (reference sequence). CDR3 loop: CACRDSNYGYTF. The CDR3 nucleotides read TGTGCCTGCCGGGACAGCAACTATGGCTACACCTTC.

The genes are TRBV6-6 and TRBJ1-1; no clear D. In germline, CDR1 is MNHNY, CDR2 SVGAGI (reference sequence). The V gene lost 7 bases and the J gene lost 5 bases, with 17 bases spanning the gap. The CDR3 has 14 residues. This chain's CDR3 is CASNTHTYLTEAFF. The CDR3 DNA reads TGTGCCAGCAACACACATACTTACTTAACTGAAGCTTTCTTT.

By share of the sample, this clone is medium-sized. The chain links TRBV15 to TRBJ1-3, with TRBD1 as a possible D gene (6 bases). The V and J ends lost 1 base and 1 base respectively, with 14 bases between them. CDR1 is LNHNV, CDR2 YYDKDF, per germline (reference sequence). The length of the CDR3 is 17 residues. This CDR3 is CATSRGVLGGSGNTIYF. CDR3 DNA sequence: TGTGCCACCAGCAGAGGCGTCCTAGGGGGATCTGGAAACACCATATATTTT.

The V and J genes are TRBV12-5 and TRBJ2-3; D is unresolved. There are 14 residues in the CDR3. Trimming stripped 5 bases from V and 3 bases from J, with 12 bases between. Germline-derived CDR1 and CDR2 are LGHNT and FRNRAP. CDR3 in DNA: TGTGCTAGTGGTCCTCGGACCGTGACAGATACGCAGTATTTT. It translates to CASGPRTVTDTQYF. The variable domain in full, with the rest retrieved from reference TRBV12-5 and TRBJ2-3, is DARVTQTPRHKVTEMGQEVTMRCQPILGHNTVFWYRQTMMQGLELLAYFRNRAPLDDSGMPKDRFSAEMPDATLATLKIQPSEPRDSAVYFCASGPRTVTDTQYFGPGTRLTVL.

The rearrangement uses TRBV15 and TRBJ2-7; D gene unclear. The ends were cut back, 6 bases at V and 0 bases at J, with 18 bases in the middle. Germline loops: CDR1 LNHNV, CDR2 YYDKDF (reference sequence). The length of the CDR3 is 16 residues. The CDR3 region is CATSTPTRRNSYEQYF. Written as DNA, the CDR3 is TGTGCCACCAGTACCCCCACAAGGCGAAACTCCTACGAGCAGTACTTC.